Listed here are 10 T cell receptor beta chains from one sample, sequenced in a study of cytomegalovirus exposure and HLA in healthy donors. The table came from immunoSEQ multiplex PCR; TCRdb's copy has only in-frame clones and leaves some out. Of about 130,000 clones in the sample, roughly nine tenths were seen once. The sequencing sample was made of PBMCs. Every receptor here comes from a woman between 18 and 29 years old in good health and CMV-seronegative.

This clone occurred a few times. The chain combines TRBV19 with TRBJ1-1; D unresolved. The germline CDR1 and CDR2 sequences are LNHDA and SQIVND (reference sequence). V lost 10 bases and J 4 bases, leaving 13 bases between the germline ends. The CDR3 consists of 12 residues. CDR3 DNA sequence: TGTGCCACCAAAGAAGGAGGCACTGAAGCTTTCTTT. Amino acid sequence: CATKEGGTEAFF. Looking up the rest from reference TRBV19 and TRBJ1-1 gives the full variable domain: DGGITQSPKYLFRKEGQNVTLSCEQNLNHDAMYWYRQDPGQGLRLIYYSQIVNDFQKGDIAEGYSVSREKKESFPLTVTSAQKNPTAFYLCATKEGGTEAFFGQGTRLTVV.

Concerning this clone itself: At one end, the junction sequence differs from germline, possibly due to a read error. The chain is built from TRBV7-7 and TRBJ2-6; 9 bases are a match to TRBD1. Germline V gene data show CDR1 as SSHAT and CDR2 as FNYEAQ (reference sequence). This CDR3 is built from 15 residues. The CDR3 loop is CASSPDRGRPSVLTF. The CDR3 DNA reads TGTGCTAGCAGCCCAGACAGGGGGAGGCCTTCCGTCCTGACTTTC.

The chain recombines TRBV9 with TRBJ2-2; 8 bases agree with TRBD2. Germline V gene data show CDR1 as SGDLS and CDR2 as YYNGEE. After removal of 2 bases from V and 6 bases from J, the junction contained 6 bases not matched to a gene. The CDR3 sequence is 15 residues long. DNA of the CDR3: TGTGCCAGCAGCGTCGCGGGGGGCGCGGCCGGGGAGCTGTTTTTT. It encodes CASSVAGGAAGELFF.

This chain joins TRBV27 and TRBJ1-2; no reliable D call. V lost 3 bases to trimming and J lost 0 bases, with 5 bases between them. The CDR3 runs to 13 residues. Germline V gene data show CDR1 as MNHEY and CDR2 as SMNVEV (reference sequence). CDR3 sequence: CASSFSANYGYTF. CDR3 sequence (DNA): TGTGCCAGCAGTTTCTCTGCTAACTATGGCTACACCTTC.

The chain uses TRBV11-2 and TRBJ2-7; 10 positions agree with TRBD1. V was pared by 3 bases and J by 3 bases, with 5 bases of the junction left unmatched. The length of the CDR3 is 15 residues. CDR1 and CDR2 (germline): SGHAT, FQNNGV. DNA for the CDR3: TGTGCCAGCAGCTTCGCGGGACAGGGGTTCTACGAGCAGTACTTC. Translating it yields CASSFAGQGFYEQYF.

The rearrangement uses TRBV5-1 and TRBJ2-7, with TRBD2 matching over 7 bases. The V gene's germline CDR1 is SGHRS and CDR2 YFSETQ. The CDR3 covers 18 residues. J was trimmed by 5 bases and V by 0 bases; bases with no gene match: 17. CDR3 protein: CASSLGREGVILGDEQYF. The CDR3 DNA is TGCGCCAGCAGCTTGGGAAGGGAGGGTGTCATTCTTGGGGACGAGCAGTACTTC.

The rearrangement uses TRBV6-1 and TRBJ1-2, with no clear D. Germline V gene data show CDR1 as MNHNS and CDR2 as SASEGT. The CDR3 is 11 amino acids. The V and J ends lost 5 bases and 8 bases respectively, with 9 bases between them. In nucleotides, the CDR3 is TGTGCCAGCAGTTTAGGCGGGGGCTACACCTTC. It is translated as CASSLGGGYTF.

The chain employs TRBV19 and TRBJ2-2; tentatively, D is TRBD1 (5 bases). V gave up 0 bases and J gave up 5 bases, with 16 bases separating them. The V gene's germline CDR1 is LNHDA and CDR2 SQIVND (reference sequence). This CDR3 comprises 17 residues. The CDR3 reads CASSIDPPDIRTGELFF. The CDR3 nucleotides read TGTGCCAGTAGTATAGATCCCCCGGACATCAGGACCGGGGAGCTGTTTTTT.

The chain employs TRBV5-1 and TRBJ1-2; TRBD1 is a possible D gene (5 bases). CDR1 is SGHRS, CDR2 YFSETQ, per germline. The CDR3 length is 12 residues. The V end was cut by 4 bases, the J end by 4 bases, with 8 bases between. The CDR3 region has the DNA TGCGCCAGCAGCGGCGACAGCTATGGCTACACCTTC. Protein sequence: CASSGDSYGYTF.

CDR3 amino acids: CASSFLSGGAGNEQFF. The DNA for the CDR3 is TGTGCCAGCAGTTTCTTGAGCGGGGGGGCCGGAAATGAGCAGTTCTTC. The rearrangement uses TRBV27 and TRBJ2-1, with 10 bases matching TRBD2. Per germline, CDR1 MNHEY and CDR2 SMNVEV (reference sequence). The CDR3 consists of 16 residues. The trim removed 3 bases at V and 7 bases at J, leaving 9 bases unmatched.